The TCR beta chain described here comes from a study of T cell clones after liver transplantation. Study at large: TCRbeta sequencing after a pre-transplant mixed lymphocyte reaction identified graft-donor-reactive clones, later tracked in post-transplant blood. Apart from a few HCV-positive recipients, transplants were for non-autoimmune, non-viral reasons. Until 12-24 months post-transplant, subjects got standard immunosuppression and no induction.

The germline gives CDR1 SGHTA, CDR2 FQGNSA. This CDR3 has 13 residues. The V end lost 5 bases, the J end lost 9 bases, and 14 bases lay between the germline ends. TCRdb's copy holds only in-frame clones and misses some; the assay was immunoSEQ multiplex PCR. Altogether under 6,000 clones are present, 25% to 30% being singletons, with the ten largest covering 14%. Points on this clone: Its specificity is unknown.

Proliferating CFSE-low MLR cells were sequenced to define alloreactive TCRbeta sequences. The V and J genes are TRBV7-2 and TRBJ2-1; weak D call: TRBD1 (6 bases). Source material: CD4+ T cells from cultured PBMCs. The TCR originated in a human patient who received a liver transplant. Some T cells may have come from the graft donor. The CDR3 loop reads CASSVTGFGEQFF. CDR3 nucleotides: TGTGCCAGCAGCGTAACAGGGTTCGGTGAGCAGTTCTTC.